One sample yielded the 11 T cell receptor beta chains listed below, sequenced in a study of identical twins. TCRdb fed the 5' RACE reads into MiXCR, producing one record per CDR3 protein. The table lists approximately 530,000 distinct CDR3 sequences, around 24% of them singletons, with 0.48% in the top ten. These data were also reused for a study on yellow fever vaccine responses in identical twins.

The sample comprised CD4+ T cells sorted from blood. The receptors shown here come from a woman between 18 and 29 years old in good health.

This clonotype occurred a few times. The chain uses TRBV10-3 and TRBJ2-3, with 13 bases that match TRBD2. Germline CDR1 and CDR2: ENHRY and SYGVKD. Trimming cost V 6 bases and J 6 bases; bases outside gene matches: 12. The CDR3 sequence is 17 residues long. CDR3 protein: CAISRTSGGALVDTQYF. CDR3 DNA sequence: TGTGCCATCAGCCGAACTAGCGGGGGGGCCCTTGTTGATACGCAGTATTTT.

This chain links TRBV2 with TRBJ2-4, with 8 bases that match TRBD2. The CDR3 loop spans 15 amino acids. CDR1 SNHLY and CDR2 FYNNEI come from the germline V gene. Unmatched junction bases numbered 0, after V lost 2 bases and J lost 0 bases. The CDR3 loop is CASSELAGAKNIQYF. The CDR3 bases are TGTGCCAGCAGTGAACTAGCGGGAGCCAAAAACATTCAGTACTTC.

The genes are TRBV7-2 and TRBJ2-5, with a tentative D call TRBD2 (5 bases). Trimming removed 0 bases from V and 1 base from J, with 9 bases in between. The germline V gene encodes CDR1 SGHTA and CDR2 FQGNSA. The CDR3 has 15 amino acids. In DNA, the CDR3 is TGTGCCAGCAGCTTAGCTGCCGGGGTCCAAGAGACCCAGTACTTC. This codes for CASSLAAGVQETQYF.

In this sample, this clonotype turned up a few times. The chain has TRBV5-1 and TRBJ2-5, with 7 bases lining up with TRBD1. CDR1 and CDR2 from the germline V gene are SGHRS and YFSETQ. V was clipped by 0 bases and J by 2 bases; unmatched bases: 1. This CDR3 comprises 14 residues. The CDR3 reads CASSLGDSQETQYF. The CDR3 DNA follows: TGCGCCAGCAGCTTGGGGGACAGTCAAGAGACCCAGTACTTC. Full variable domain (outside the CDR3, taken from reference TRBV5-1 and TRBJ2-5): KAGVTQTPRYLIKTRGQQVTLSCSPISGHRSVSWYQQTPGQGLQFLFEYFSETQRNKGNFPGRFSGRQFSNSRSEMNVSTLELGDSALYLCASSLGDSQETQYFGPGTRLLVL.

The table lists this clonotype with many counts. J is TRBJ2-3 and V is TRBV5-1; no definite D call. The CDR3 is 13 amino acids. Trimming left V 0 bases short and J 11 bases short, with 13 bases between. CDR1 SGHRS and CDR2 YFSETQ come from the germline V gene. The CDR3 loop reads CASSLEGRDGQYF. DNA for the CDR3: TGCGCCAGCAGCTTGGAAGGGCGAGACGGGCAGTATTTT.

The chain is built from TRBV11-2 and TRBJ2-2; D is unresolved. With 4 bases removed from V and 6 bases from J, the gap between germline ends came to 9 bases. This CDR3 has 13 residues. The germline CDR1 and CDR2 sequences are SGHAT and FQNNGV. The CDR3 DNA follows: TGTGCCAGCAGCTCCCTTGACGCCGGGGAGCTGTTTTTT. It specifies CASSSLDAGELFF.

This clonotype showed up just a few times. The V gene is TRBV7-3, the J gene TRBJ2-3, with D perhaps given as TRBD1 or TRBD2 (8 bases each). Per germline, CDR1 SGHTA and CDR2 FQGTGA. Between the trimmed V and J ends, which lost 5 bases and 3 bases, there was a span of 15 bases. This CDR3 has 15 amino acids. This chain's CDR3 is CASSRSGTGTDTQYF. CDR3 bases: TGTGCCAGCAGCCGTAGCGGGACAGGTACAGATACGCAGTATTTT.

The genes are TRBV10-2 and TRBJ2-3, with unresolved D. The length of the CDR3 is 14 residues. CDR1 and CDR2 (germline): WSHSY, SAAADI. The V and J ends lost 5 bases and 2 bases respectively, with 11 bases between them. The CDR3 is CASSTDASTDTQYF. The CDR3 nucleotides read TGCGCCAGCAGTACCGACGCTTCCACAGATACGCAGTATTTT.

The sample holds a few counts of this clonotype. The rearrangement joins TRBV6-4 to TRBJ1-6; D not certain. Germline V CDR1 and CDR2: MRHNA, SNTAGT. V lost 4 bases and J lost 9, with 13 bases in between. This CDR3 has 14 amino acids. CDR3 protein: CASSATGSGSPLHF. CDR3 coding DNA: TGTGCCAGCAGTGCAACCGGGAGCGGTTCACCCCTCCACTTT.

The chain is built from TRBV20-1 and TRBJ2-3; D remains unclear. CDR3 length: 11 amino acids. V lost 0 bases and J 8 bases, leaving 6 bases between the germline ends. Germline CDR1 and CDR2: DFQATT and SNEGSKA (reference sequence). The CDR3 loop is CSARDPPTQYF. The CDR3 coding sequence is TGCAGTGCTAGAGATCCCCCTACGCAGTATTTT.

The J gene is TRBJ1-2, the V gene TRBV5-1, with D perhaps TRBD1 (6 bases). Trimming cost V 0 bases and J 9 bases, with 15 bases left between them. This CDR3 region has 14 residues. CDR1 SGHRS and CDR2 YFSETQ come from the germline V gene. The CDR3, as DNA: TGCGCCAGCAGCTTGGCCGGGGGCAGGGAAAGCTACACCTTC. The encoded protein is CASSLAGGRESYTF.